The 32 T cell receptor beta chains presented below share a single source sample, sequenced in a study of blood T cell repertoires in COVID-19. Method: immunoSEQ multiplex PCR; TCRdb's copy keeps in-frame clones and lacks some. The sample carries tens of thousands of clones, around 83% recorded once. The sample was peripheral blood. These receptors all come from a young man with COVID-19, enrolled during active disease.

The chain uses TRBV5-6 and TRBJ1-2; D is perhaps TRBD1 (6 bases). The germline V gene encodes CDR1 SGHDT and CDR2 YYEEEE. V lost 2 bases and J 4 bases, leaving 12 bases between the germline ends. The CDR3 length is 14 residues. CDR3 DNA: TGTGCCAGCAGCTTCCAGGGGAGAGGCTATGGCTACACCTTC. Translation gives CASSFQGRGYGYTF.

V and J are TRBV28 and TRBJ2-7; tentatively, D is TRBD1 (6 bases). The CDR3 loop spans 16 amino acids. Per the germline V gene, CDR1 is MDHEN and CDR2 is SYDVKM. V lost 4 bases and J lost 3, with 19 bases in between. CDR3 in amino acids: CASSSGVGTFFYEQYF. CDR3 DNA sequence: TGTGCCAGCAGTTCCGGCGTCGGGACATTCTTCTACGAGCAGTACTTC.

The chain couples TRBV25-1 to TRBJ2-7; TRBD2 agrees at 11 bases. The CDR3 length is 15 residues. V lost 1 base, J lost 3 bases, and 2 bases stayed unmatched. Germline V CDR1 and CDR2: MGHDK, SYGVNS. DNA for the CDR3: TGTGCCAGCAGTGAATCGGGGACTAGCGGCTACGAGCAGTACTTC. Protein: CASSESGTSGYEQYF.

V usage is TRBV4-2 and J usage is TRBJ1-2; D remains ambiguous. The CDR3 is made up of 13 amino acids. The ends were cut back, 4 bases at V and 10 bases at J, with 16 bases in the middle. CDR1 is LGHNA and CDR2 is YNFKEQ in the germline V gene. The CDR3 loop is CASSPGTGRDYTF. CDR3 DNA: TGTGCCAGCAGCCCGGGTACGGGGAGGGACTACACCTTC.

In DNA form, the CDR3 reads TGTGCCAGCACTCTATCGGGACAGGGGGTCACTGAAGCTTTCTTT. Residues: CASTLSGQGVTEAFF. The chain couples TRBV11-2 to TRBJ1-1; 11 bases line up with TRBD1. CDR1 SGHAT and CDR2 FQNNGV come from the germline V gene. With V trimmed by 7 bases and J by 4 bases, 8 bases remained unmatched. The CDR3 is made up of 15 amino acids.

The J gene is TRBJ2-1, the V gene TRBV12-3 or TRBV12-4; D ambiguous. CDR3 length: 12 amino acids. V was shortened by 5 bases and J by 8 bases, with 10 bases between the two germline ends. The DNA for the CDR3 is TGTGCCAGCAGTCCCTCCAGCGATGAGCAGTTCTTC. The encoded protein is CASSPSSDEQFF.

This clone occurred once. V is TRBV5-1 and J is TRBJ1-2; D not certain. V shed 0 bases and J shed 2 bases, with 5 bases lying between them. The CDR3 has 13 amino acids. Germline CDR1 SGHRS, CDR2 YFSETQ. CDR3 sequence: CASSLGRNYGYTF. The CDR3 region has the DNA TGCGCCAGCAGCTTGGGCAGGAACTATGGCTACACCTTC.

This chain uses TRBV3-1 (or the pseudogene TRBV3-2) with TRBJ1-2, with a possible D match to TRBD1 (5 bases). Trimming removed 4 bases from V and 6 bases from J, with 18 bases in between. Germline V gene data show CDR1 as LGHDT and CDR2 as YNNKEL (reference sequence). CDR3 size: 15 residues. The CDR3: CASSPLEGAGNGYTF. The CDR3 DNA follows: TGTGCCAGCAGCCCCTTAGAAGGGGCTGGTAATGGCTACACCTTC.

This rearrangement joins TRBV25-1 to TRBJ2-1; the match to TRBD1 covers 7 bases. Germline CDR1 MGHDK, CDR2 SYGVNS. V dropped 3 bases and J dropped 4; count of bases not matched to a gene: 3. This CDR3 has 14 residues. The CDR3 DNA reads TGTGCCAGCAGTGACGGGACAGCTTACAATGAGCAGTTCTTC. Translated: CASSDGTAYNEQFF. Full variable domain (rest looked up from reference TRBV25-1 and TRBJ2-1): EADIYQTPRYLVIGTGKKITLECSQTMGHDKMYWYQQDPGMELHLIHYSYGVNSTEKGDLSSESTVSRIRTEHFPLTLESARPSHTSQYLCASSDGTAYNEQFFGPGTRLTVL.

This CDR3 is CASSQERDLWGKGAFF. DNA for the CDR3: TGCGCCAGCAGCCAAGAACGGGACTTATGGGGGAAAGGGGCTTTCTTT. The chain links TRBV4-3 to TRBJ1-1; a possible D gene is TRBD1 (5 bases). Germline V gene lookup returns CDR1 LGHNA and CDR2 YSLEER. The CDR3 covers 16 residues. Trimming took 0 bases from V and 11 from J, leaving 22 bases between them.

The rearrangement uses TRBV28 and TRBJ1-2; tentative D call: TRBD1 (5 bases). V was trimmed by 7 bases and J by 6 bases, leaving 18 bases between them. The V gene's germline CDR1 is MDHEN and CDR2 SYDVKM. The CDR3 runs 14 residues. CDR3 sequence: CASKSGVVYDGYTF. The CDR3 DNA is TGTGCCAGCAAGTCGGGGGTCGTATACGATGGCTACACCTTC.

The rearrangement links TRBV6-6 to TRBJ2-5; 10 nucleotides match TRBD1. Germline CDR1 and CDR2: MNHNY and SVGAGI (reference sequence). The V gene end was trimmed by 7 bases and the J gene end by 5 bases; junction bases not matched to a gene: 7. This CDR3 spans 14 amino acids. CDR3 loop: CASIRQGAWETQYF. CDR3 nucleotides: TGTGCCAGCATCAGACAGGGGGCATGGGAGACCCAGTACTTC.

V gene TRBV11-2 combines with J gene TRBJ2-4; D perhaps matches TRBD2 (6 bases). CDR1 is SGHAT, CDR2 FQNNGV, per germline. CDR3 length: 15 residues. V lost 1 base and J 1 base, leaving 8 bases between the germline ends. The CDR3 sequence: CASSLVGGAKNIQYF. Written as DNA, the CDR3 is TGTGCCAGCAGCTTAGTAGGAGGGGCCAAAAACATTCAGTACTTC. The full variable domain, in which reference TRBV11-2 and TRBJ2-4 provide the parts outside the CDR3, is EAGVAQSPRYKIIEKRQSVAFWCNPISGHATLYWYQQILGQGPKLLIQFQNNGVVDDSQLPKDRFSAERLKGVDSTLKIQPAKLEDSAVYLCASSLVGGAKNIQYFGAGTRLSVL.

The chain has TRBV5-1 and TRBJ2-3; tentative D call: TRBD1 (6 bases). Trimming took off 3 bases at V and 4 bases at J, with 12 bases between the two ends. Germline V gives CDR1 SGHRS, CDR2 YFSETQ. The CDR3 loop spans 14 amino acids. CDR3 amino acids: CASSSPRGPDTQYF. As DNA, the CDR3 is TGCGCCAGCAGCTCCCCCAGGGGTCCAGATACGCAGTATTTT.

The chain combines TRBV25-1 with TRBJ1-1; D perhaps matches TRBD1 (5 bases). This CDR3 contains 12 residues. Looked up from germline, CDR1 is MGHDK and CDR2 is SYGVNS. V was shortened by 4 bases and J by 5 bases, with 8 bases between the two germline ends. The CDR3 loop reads CASSGGGTEAFF. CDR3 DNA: TGTGCCAGCAGTGGGGGGGGGACTGAAGCTTTCTTT.

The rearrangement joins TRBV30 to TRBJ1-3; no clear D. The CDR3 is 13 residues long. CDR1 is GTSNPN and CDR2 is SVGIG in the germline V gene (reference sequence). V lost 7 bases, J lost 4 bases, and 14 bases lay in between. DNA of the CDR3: TGTGCCTCGGATCCACAGACAGGAAACACCATATATTTT. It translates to CASDPQTGNTIYF.

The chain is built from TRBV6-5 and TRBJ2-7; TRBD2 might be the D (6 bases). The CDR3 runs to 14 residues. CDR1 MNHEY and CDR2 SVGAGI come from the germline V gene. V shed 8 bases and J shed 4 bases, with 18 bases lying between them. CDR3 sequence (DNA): TGTGCCAGCGGTTCTCGGGGGACGCTGTACGAGCAGTACTTC. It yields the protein CASGSRGTLYEQYF.

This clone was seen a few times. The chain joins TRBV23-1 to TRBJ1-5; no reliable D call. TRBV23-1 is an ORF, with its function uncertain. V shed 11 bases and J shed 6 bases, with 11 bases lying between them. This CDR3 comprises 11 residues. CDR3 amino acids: CAPRSTQPQHF. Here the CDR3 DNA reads TGCGCCCCGAGGTCGACTCAGCCCCAGCATTTT.

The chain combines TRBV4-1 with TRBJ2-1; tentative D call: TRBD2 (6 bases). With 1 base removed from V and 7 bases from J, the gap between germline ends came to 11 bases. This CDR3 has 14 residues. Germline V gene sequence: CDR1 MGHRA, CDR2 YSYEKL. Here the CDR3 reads CASSQASGSNEQFF. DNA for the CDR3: TGCGCCAGCAGCCAAGCTTCCGGGAGTAATGAGCAGTTCTTC.

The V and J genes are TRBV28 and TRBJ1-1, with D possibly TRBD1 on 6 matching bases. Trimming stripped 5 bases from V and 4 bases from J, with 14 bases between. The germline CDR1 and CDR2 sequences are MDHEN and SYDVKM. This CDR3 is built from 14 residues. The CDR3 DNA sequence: TGTGCCAGCAGTATGAGGACAGACGGCACTGAAGCTTTCTTT. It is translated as CASSMRTDGTEAFF.

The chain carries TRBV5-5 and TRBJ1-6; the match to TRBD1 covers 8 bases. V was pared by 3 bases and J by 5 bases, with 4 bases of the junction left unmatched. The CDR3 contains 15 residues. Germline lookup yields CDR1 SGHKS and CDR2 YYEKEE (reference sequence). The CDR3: CASSSSTGDNSPLHF. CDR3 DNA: TGTGCCAGCAGCTCCTCGACAGGGGATAATTCACCCCTCCACTTT.

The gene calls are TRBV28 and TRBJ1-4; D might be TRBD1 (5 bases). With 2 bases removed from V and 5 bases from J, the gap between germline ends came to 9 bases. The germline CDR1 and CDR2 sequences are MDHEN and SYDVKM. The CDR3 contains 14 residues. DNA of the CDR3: TGTGCCAGCAGTTTAGGGGGGTCAAATGAAAAACTGTTTTTT. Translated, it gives CASSLGGSNEKLFF.

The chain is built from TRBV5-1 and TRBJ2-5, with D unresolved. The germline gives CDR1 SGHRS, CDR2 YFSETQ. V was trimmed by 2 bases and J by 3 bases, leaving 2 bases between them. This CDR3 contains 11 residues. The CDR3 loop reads CASSFEETQYF. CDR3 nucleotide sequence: TGCGCCAGCAGCTTCGAAGAGACCCAGTACTTC.

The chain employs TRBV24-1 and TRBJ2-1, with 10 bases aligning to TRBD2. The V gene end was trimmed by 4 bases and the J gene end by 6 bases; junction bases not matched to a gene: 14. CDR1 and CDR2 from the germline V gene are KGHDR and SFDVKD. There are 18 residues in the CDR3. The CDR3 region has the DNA TGTGCCACCAGTGACGGCGGACTAGCGGTATCCCGGCGCAATGAGCAGTTCTTC. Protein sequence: CATSDGGLAVSRRNEQFF.

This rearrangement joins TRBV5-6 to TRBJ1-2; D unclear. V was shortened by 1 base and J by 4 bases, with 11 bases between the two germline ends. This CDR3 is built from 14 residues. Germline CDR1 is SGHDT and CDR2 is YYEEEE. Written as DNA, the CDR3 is TGTGCCAGCAGCTTGCGTCCCGGGTTCTATGGCTACACCTTC. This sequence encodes CASSLRPGFYGYTF.

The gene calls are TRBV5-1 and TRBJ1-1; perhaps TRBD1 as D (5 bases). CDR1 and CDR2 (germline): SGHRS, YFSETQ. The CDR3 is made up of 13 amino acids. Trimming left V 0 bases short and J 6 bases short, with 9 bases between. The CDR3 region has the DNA TGCGCCAGCAGCTTGGATCCGGGGGCTGAAGCTTTCTTT. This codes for CASSLDPGAEAFF.

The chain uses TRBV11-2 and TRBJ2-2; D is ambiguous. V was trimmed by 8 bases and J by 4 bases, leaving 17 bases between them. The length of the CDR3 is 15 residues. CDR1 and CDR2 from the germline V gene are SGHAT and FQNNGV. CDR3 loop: CASGATRVRTGELFF. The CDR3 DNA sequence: TGTGCCAGCGGAGCAACACGGGTTCGCACCGGGGAGCTGTTTTTT.

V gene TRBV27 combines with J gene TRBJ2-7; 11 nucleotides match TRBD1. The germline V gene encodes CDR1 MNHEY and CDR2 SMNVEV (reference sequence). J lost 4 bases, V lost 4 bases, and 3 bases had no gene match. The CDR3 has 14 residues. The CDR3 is CASSSGTGGYEQYF. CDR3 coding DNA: TGTGCCAGCAGTTCGGGGACAGGGGGTTACGAGCAGTACTTC.

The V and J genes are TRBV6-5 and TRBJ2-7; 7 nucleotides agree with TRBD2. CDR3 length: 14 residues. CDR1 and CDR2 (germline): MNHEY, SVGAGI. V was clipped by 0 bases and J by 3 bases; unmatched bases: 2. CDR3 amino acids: CASSYSASGYEQYF. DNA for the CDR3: TGTGCCAGCAGTTACTCCGCTAGCGGCTACGAGCAGTACTTC.

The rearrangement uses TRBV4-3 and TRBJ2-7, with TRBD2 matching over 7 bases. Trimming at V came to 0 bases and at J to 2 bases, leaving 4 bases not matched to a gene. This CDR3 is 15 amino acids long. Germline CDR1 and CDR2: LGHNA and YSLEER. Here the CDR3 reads CASSQDLSGTYEQYF. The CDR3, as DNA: TGCGCCAGCAGCCAAGATCTAAGCGGGACCTACGAGCAGTACTTC.

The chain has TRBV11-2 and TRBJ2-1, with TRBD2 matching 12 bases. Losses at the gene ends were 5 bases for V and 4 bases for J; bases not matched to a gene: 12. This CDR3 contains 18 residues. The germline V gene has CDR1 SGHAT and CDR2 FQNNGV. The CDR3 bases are TGTGCCAGCAGCCCTTCCCTACTAGCGGGAGGTAGATACAATGAGCAGTTCTTC. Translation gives CASSPSLLAGGRYNEQFF.

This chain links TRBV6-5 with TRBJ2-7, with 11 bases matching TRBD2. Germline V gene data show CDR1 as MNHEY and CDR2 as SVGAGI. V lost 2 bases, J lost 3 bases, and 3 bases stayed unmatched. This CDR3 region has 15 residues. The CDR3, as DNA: TGTGCCAGCAGTTACAGTACTAGCGGGAGCTACGAGCAGTACTTC. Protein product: CASSYSTSGSYEQYF.